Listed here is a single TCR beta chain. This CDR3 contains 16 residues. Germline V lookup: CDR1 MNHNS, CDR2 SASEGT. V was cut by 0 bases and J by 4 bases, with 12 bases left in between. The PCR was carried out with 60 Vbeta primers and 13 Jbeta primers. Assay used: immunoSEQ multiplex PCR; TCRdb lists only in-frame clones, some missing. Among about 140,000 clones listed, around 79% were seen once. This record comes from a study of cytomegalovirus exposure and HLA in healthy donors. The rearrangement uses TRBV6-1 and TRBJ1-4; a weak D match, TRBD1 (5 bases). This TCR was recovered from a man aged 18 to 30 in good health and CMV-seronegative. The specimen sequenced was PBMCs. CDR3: CASSEAKGIINEKLFF. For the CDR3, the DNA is TGTGCCAGCAGTGAAGCTAAGGGGATAATTAATGAAAAACTGTTTTTT.